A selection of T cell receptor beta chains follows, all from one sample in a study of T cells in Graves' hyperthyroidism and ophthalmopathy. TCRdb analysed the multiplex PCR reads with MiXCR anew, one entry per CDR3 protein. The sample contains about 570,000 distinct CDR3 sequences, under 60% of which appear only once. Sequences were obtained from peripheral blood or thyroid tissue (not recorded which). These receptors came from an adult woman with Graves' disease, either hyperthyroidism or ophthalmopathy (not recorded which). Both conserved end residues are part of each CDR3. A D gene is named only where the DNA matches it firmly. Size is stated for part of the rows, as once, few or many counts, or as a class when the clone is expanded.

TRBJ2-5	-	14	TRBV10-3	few	CAISESRDQETQYF	TGTGCCATCAGTGAGTCGCGGGACCAAGAGACCCAGTACTTC
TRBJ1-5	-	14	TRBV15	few	CATSNLRASGPQHF	TGTGCCACCAGCAATCTCAGGGCCTCAGGGCCCCAGCATTTT
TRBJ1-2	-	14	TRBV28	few	CASSLLARLYGYTF	TGTGCCAGCAGTTTACTAGCTCGACTATATGGCTACACCTTC
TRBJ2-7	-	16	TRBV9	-	CASSPAQGMSSYEQYF	TGTGCCAGCAGCCCCGCCCAGGGTATGAGCTCCTACGAGCAGTACTTC
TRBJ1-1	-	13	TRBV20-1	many	CSAPRRMNTEAFF	TGCAGTGCTCCCCGCCGGATGAACACTGAAGCTTTCTTT
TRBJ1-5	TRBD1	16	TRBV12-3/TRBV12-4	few	CASSDGTGGWHQPQHF	TGTGCCAGCAGTGACGGGACAGGGGGTTGGCATCAGCCCCAGCATTTT
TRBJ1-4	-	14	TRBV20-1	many	CSARLVKSGEKLFF	TGCAGTGCTAGATTAGTCAAAAGCGGTGAAAAACTGTTTTTT
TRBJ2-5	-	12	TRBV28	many	CASSFRFETQYF	TGTGCCAGCAGTTTTAGGTTTGAGACCCAGTACTTC
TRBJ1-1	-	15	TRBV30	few	CAWSPSGGLNTEAFF	TGTGCCTGGAGCCCATCGGGGGGGCTAAACACTGAAGCTTTCTTT
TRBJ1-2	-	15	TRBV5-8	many	CASSAGTPKSGGYTF	TGTGCCAGCAGCGCCGGGACTCCTAAATCGGGTGGCTACACCTTC
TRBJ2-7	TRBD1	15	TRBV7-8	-	CASSVTGGSSYEQYF	TGTGCCAGCAGCGTGACAGGGGGAAGCTCCTACGAGCAGTACTTC
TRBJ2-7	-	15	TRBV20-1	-	CSAPPLAQNSYEQYF	TGCAGTGCTCCGCCTCTAGCGCAAAACTCCTACGAGCAGTACTTC